Presented here are 32 T cell receptor beta chains from one specimen sequenced in a study of blood T cell repertoires in COVID-19. Measured with immunoSEQ multiplex PCR; TCRdb has only the in-frame clones, and not every one. The table includes roughly 140,000 clones, 80% detected once. The specimen sequenced was peripheral blood. The receptors were gathered from a man aged 60-69 years with acute or convalescent COVID-19.

The gene calls are TRBV4-3 and TRBJ2-4, with D perhaps TRBD1 (5 bases). The CDR3 spans 17 residues. Deletions cut 4 bases from V and 2 bases from J, with 18 bases between. Germline values: CDR1 LGHNA, CDR2 YSLEER. CDR3 region: CASSPDLRVDSKNIQYF. The CDR3 coding sequence is TGCGCCAGCAGCCCAGACCTCAGGGTAGATTCCAAAAACATTCAGTACTTC.

The rearrangement joins TRBV2 to TRBJ1-5; the match to TRBD1 covers 7 bases. This CDR3 region has 16 residues. V gave up 6 bases and J gave up 4 bases; unmatched junction bases: 12. Per the germline V gene, CDR1 is SNHLY and CDR2 is FYNNEI. CDR3 protein: CASSPTGTDINQPQHF. In DNA form, the CDR3 reads TGTGCCAGCAGCCCCACGGGGACAGATATTAATCAGCCCCAGCATTTT.

V usage is TRBV7-2 and J usage is TRBJ2-7; TRBD1 might be the D (6 bases). This CDR3 is built from 15 residues. V lost 5 bases, J lost 2 bases, and 16 bases lay in between. The V gene's germline CDR1 is SGHTA and CDR2 FQGNSA. Written as DNA, the CDR3 is TGTGCCAGCAGCCTGGGGGCGGGCTCCCCCTACGAGCAGTACTTC. Residues: CASSLGAGSPYEQYF.

This clone was picked up a small number of times. The gene calls are TRBV7-2 and TRBJ2-1; D may be TRBD2 (6 bases). CDR1 and CDR2 from the germline V gene are SGHTA and FQGNSA. This CDR3 is built from 15 residues. Trimming took off 4 bases at V and 6 bases at J, with 16 bases between the two ends. The DNA of the CDR3 is TGTGCCAGCAGCTGGGACTCTACCCTACTCAATGAGCAGTTCTTC. Amino acids: CASSWDSTLLNEQFF. Based on the CDR3 plus reference TRBV7-2 and TRBJ2-1, the full variable domain is GAGVSQSPSNKVTEKGKDVELRCDPISGHTALYWYRQSLGQGLEFLIYFQGNSAPDKSGLPSDRFSAERTGGSVSTLTIQRTQQEDSAVYLCASSWDSTLLNEQFFGPGTRLTVL.

The rearrangement joins TRBV7-2 to TRBJ2-1, with TRBD1 matching 9 bases. The germline V gene has CDR1 SGHTA and CDR2 FQGNSA. The CDR3 covers 14 residues. Germline trimming cut 5 bases from V and 8 bases from J; bases unmatched to any gene: 7. CDR3 residues: CASSTGTGTYEQFF. CDR3 nucleotide sequence: TGTGCCAGCAGCACCGGGACAGGGACCTATGAGCAGTTCTTC.

This chain links TRBV5-8 with TRBJ2-2, with TRBD1 matching 11 bases. The CDR3 has 15 residues. V shed 4 bases, J shed 5 bases, and the junction held 4 bases outside the gene matches. The germline V gene has CDR1 SGHTS and CDR2 YDEGEE. Here the CDR3 reads CASSRGQGVTGELFF. CDR3 nucleotide sequence: TGTGCCAGCAGCCGGGGACAGGGGGTGACCGGGGAGCTGTTTTTT.

This clone was counted a few times. A read error may account for a junction end that differs from germline. The rearrangement links TRBV3-1 (or the pseudogene TRBV3-2) to TRBJ2-1, with 12 nucleotides matching TRBD2. The germline V gene encodes CDR1 LGHDT and CDR2 YNNKEL (reference sequence). The CDR3 spans 13 residues. CDR3 loop: CASSWLAGGTWVF. The CDR3 DNA reads as TGTGCCAGCAGCTGGCTAGCGGGAGGGACGTGGGTCTTC.

This clone has just a few counts. The J gene is TRBJ2-7, the V gene TRBV24-1, with 8 bases fitting TRBD1. Per the germline V gene, CDR1 is KGHDR and CDR2 is SFDVKD. The CDR3 is 12 amino acids. J was trimmed by 7 bases and V by 6 bases; bases with no gene match: 4. The CDR3: CATSKTGVEQYF. The CDR3 DNA reads TGTGCCACCAGTAAGACAGGGGTGGAGCAGTACTTC.

CDR3 loop: CASSTGERGSGYTF. CDR3 bases: TGTGCCAGTAGTACGGGGGAAAGGGGCAGCGGCTACACCTTC. The chain has TRBV19 and TRBJ1-2, with D tentatively TRBD1 (5 bases). The germline CDR1 and CDR2 sequences are LNHDA and SQIVND (reference sequence). This CDR3 spans 14 amino acids. The germline V and J ends were trimmed by 4 bases and 8 bases, with 17 bases remaining between them. Combining the CDR3 with reference TRBV19 and TRBJ1-2 gives the whole variable domain DGGITQSPKYLFRKEGQNVTLSCEQNLNHDAMYWYRQDPGQGLRLIYYSQIVNDFQKGDIAEGYSVSREKKESFPLTVTSAQKNPTAFYLCASSTGERGSGYTFGSGTRLTVV.

The chain recombines TRBV27 with TRBJ1-1, with D unresolved. CDR3 size: 14 residues. From germline, CDR1 is MNHEY and CDR2 SMNVEV (reference sequence). Trimming cost V 7 bases and J 5 bases, with 17 bases left between them. The CDR3 DNA sequence: TGTGCCAGCACAAGACATTCTGATGGGACTGAAGCTTTCTTT. The encoded protein is CASTRHSDGTEAFF.

V usage is TRBV2 and J usage is TRBJ2-1; TRBD1 is a possible D gene (6 bases). The germline V gene has CDR1 SNHLY and CDR2 FYNNEI. This CDR3 contains 12 residues. With 7 bases removed from V and 6 bases from J, the gap between germline ends came to 10 bases. In DNA form, the CDR3 reads TGTGCCAGCAACAGGGTGGGCAATGAGCAGTTCTTC. It encodes CASNRVGNEQFF.

The chain recombines TRBV10-3 with TRBJ1-2, with D unresolved. V was shortened by 6 bases and J by 5 bases, with 16 bases between the two germline ends. The CDR3 sequence is 14 residues long. Per the germline V gene, CDR1 is ENHRY and CDR2 is SYGVKD. CDR3 nucleotide sequence: TGTGCCATCAGATCCAACCTGGCCCCGTATGGCTACACCTTC. This encodes CAIRSNLAPYGYTF.

In its sample, this clone was seen once. This chain uses TRBV27 with TRBJ1-6; 7 bases fit TRBD1. The CDR3 contains 15 residues. The V gene's germline CDR1 is MNHEY and CDR2 SMNVEV (reference sequence). J lost 6 bases, V lost 4 bases, and 6 bases had no gene match. CDR3 DNA sequence: TGTGCCAGCAGTTGGACCGGACAGGTTAATTCACCCCTCCACTTT. The encoded protein is CASSWTGQVNSPLHF.

V usage is TRBV11-2 and J usage is TRBJ2-7, with 10 bases lining up with TRBD2. The CDR3 totals 15 residues. Per germline, CDR1 SGHAT and CDR2 FQNNGV. V gave up 2 bases and J gave up 2 bases; unmatched junction bases: 3. CDR3 nucleotides: TGTGCCAGCAGCTTACAACTAGCGGGAACCTACGAGCAGTACTTC. Protein sequence: CASSLQLAGTYEQYF. Drawing the rest from reference TRBV11-2 and TRBJ2-7, the complete variable domain is EAGVAQSPRYKIIEKRQSVAFWCNPISGHATLYWYQQILGQGPKLLIQFQNNGVVDDSQLPKDRFSAERLKGVDSTLKIQPAKLEDSAVYLCASSLQLAGTYEQYFGPGTRLTVT.

V gene TRBV5-8 combines with J gene TRBJ1-5, with 7 bases that match TRBD1. V shed 5 bases and J 4 bases; nucleotides not matched to a gene: 9. CDR1 is SGHTS, CDR2 YDEGEE, per germline. CDR3 length equals 15 residues. In nucleotides, the CDR3 is TGTGCCAGCAGTCAGGGGGGAAGATGGAATCAGCCCCAGCATTTT. Translated, it gives CASSQGGRWNQPQHF.

The gene calls are TRBV5-1 and TRBJ1-3; possible D gene TRBD1, 6 bases. The V gene lost 1 base and the J gene lost 2 bases, with 7 bases spanning the gap. This CDR3 spans 14 amino acids. In germline, CDR1 is SGHRS, CDR2 YFSETQ. CDR3 amino acids: CASSLTGTGNTIYF. CDR3 DNA: TGCGCCAGCAGCTTGACAGGGACTGGAAACACCATATATTTT.

The chain couples TRBV7-2 to TRBJ1-4; D unclear. Germline-derived CDR1 and CDR2 are SGHTA and FQGNSA. Trimming removed 5 bases at V and 2 bases at J, with 12 bases between. The CDR3 has 15 residues. CDR3 DNA sequence: TGTGCCAGCAGCATGCAAGCCGCGACTAATGAAAAACTGTTTTTT. Amino acid sequence: CASSMQAATNEKLFF.

The rearrangement joins TRBV6-2 or TRBV6-3 to TRBJ2-3; 13 nucleotides agree with TRBD2. This CDR3 is 18 amino acids long. Germline V lookup: CDR1 MNHEY, CDR2 SVGEGT. Unmatched junction bases numbered 13, after V lost 4 bases and J lost 6 bases. CDR3 in DNA: TGTGCCAGCAGTTCCCAACTAACTAGCGGGGGGGCCAGGGATACGCAGTATTTT. Protein sequence: CASSSQLTSGGARDTQYF.

This clone was observed a handful of times. The chain combines TRBV5-1 with TRBJ1-1; D is perhaps TRBD1 (5 bases). From germline, CDR1 is SGHRS and CDR2 YFSETQ. Deletions cut 3 bases from V and 2 bases from J, with 11 bases between. The CDR3 contains 14 residues. CDR3 in DNA: TGCGCCAGCAGCTCAGGGAGGAGTAACACTGAAGCTTTCTTT. Its translation is CASSSGRSNTEAFF.

The rearrangement uses TRBV10-2 and TRBJ1-1; D is uncertain. V was pared by 7 bases and J by 1 base, with 13 bases between. The CDR3 runs to 14 residues. Germline V gene lookup returns CDR1 WSHSY and CDR2 SAAADI. CDR3: CASTLGSGNTEAFF. DNA of the CDR3: TGCGCCAGCACCCTAGGCTCGGGGAACACTGAAGCTTTCTTT.

Here the CDR3 reads CASSSSGTGRTDTQYF. CDR3 coding DNA: TGTGCCAGCAGCAGTTCCGGGACAGGAAGGACAGATACGCAGTATTTT. The rearrangement uses TRBV5-4 and TRBJ2-3; 8 positions agree with TRBD1. This CDR3 comprises 16 residues. CDR1 SGHNT and CDR2 YYREEE come from the germline V gene (reference sequence). V shed 4 bases, J shed 3 bases, and the junction held 10 bases outside the gene matches. The full variable domain, in which reference TRBV5-4 and TRBJ2-3 provide the parts outside the CDR3, is ETGVTQSPTHLIKTRGQQVTLRCSSQSGHNTVSWYQQALGQGPQFIFQYYREEENGRGNFPPRFSGLQFPNYSSELNVNALELDDSALYLCASSSSGTGRTDTQYFGPGTRLTVL.

The CDR3 nucleotides read TGTGCCAGCTCCCCCGCGAGGCCTCAGGGCACCGGGGAGCTGTTTTTT. Amino acid sequence: CASSPARPQGTGELFF. This sequence joins TRBV28 and TRBJ2-2, with D maybe TRBD1 (5 bases). The V and J ends lost 8 bases and 4 bases respectively, with 20 bases between them. The length of the CDR3 is 16 residues. Germline values: CDR1 MDHEN, CDR2 SYDVKM.

J is TRBJ2-7 and V is TRBV28; D is possibly TRBD1 (5 bases). Trimming pared 8 bases from V and 6 bases from J, leaving 17 bases between. Germline assignment: CDR1 MDHEN and CDR2 SYDVKM. The CDR3 contains 13 residues. CDR3 bases: TGTGCCAGCTCAGACAGTAGAAGCCCCGAGCAGTACTTC. Translated, it gives CASSDSRSPEQYF.

This rearrangement joins TRBV18 to TRBJ2-5; D ambiguous. CDR1 and CDR2 (germline): KGHSH, LQKENI. The CDR3 runs 15 residues. Trimming took 1 base from V and 2 from J, leaving 11 bases between them. Here the CDR3 reads CASSPLISGQETQYF. The CDR3 bases are TGTGCCAGCTCACCACTAATATCCGGGCAAGAGACCCAGTACTTC.

This sequence joins TRBV6-1 and TRBJ2-7; 8 bases match TRBD1. The junction had 5 bases not matched to a gene; V was cut back by 1 base and J by 3 bases. The V gene's germline CDR1 is MNHNS and CDR2 SASEGT. CDR3 length equals 15 residues. The CDR3: CASSEGGTGIYEQYF. The CDR3 nucleotides read TGTGCCAGCAGTGAAGGAGGGACAGGTATCTACGAGCAGTACTTC.

V and J are TRBV5-4 and TRBJ1-2; no clear D. V shed 5 bases and J shed 9 bases, with 17 bases lying between them. Germline lookup yields CDR1 SGHNT and CDR2 YYREEE (reference sequence). This CDR3 contains 13 residues. CDR3 sequence (DNA): TGTGCCAGCAGTTCGCAGGAGGTTTTTAGCTACACCTTC. As protein: CASSSQEVFSYTF.

The chain combines TRBV27 with TRBJ2-7, with a possible D match to TRBD1 (6 bases). There are 13 residues in the CDR3. Per the germline V gene, CDR1 is MNHEY and CDR2 is SMNVEV (reference sequence). V was trimmed by 6 bases and J by 4 bases, leaving 13 bases between them. The CDR3 DNA reads TGTGCCAGCAGCTATATCGACAGGTACGAGCAGTACTTC. Protein sequence: CASSYIDRYEQYF.

The J gene is TRBJ2-7, the V gene TRBV28, with 11 bases that match TRBD2. V lost 10 bases to trimming and J lost 3 bases; unmatched junction nucleotides: 5. CDR1 is MDHEN, CDR2 SYDVKM, per germline. This CDR3 contains 13 residues. The CDR3 DNA reads as TGTGCCACCATCGGACTAGCGGGCTACGAGCAGTACTTC. This gives the protein CATIGLAGYEQYF. The full variable domain, completed using reference TRBV28 and TRBJ2-7, is DVKVTQSSRYLVKRTGEKVFLECVQDMDHENMFWYRQDPGLGLRLIYFSYDVKMKEKGDIPEGYSVSREKKERFSLILESASTNQTSMYLCATIGLAGYEQYFGPGTRLTVT.

This clone came up once. The V and J genes are TRBV7-3 and TRBJ2-1, with TRBD1 matching 8 bases. The CDR3 totals 15 residues. V gave up 3 bases and J gave up 2 bases; unmatched junction bases: 3. Germline V gene lookup returns CDR1 SGHTA and CDR2 FQGTGA. This CDR3 reads CASSFQGAAYNEQFF. The CDR3 DNA reads as TGTGCCAGCAGCTTTCAGGGGGCCGCCTACAATGAGCAGTTCTTC.

The V and J genes are TRBV6-6 and TRBJ1-2; TRBD1 aligns across 8 bases. CDR3 length: 14 amino acids. Germline V lookup: CDR1 MNHNY, CDR2 SVGAGI (reference sequence). V trimming: 10 bases; J trimming: 8 bases; junction bases outside the gene matches: 15. CDR3 nucleotide sequence: TGTGCCACCCTGGCCCAGGGGGCGGCGTCCGGCTACACCTTC. It encodes CATLAQGAASGYTF.

The V and J genes are TRBV5-4 and TRBJ2-5, with a tentative D call TRBD2 (6 bases). The V gene lost 4 bases and the J gene lost 4 bases, with 14 bases spanning the gap. The V gene's germline CDR1 is SGHNT and CDR2 YYREEE (reference sequence). The CDR3 covers 14 residues. CDR3 in amino acids: CASSPGGAGETQYF. The CDR3 DNA is TGTGCCAGCAGCCCCGGGGGTGCGGGAGAGACCCAGTACTTC.

This rearrangement joins TRBV6-5 to TRBJ1-1, with D tentatively TRBD1 (5 bases). V lost 5 bases, J lost 2 bases, and 12 bases lay in between. The CDR3 extends over 14 amino acids. The germline gives CDR1 MNHEY, CDR2 SVGAGI. CDR3 in amino acids: CASSPAQVNTEAFF. The CDR3, as DNA: TGTGCCAGCAGTCCTGCACAGGTTAACACTGAAGCTTTCTTT.